This T cell receptor (beta chain) originates from a study of CD8+CD57+ T cells in acquired aplastic anemia. Study information: CD4+ and CD8+ cells, once sorted, gave DNA averaging about 3 ug. For CD4+ cells, healthy donors had an average of approximately 10 million reads.

This clonotype was seen only a few times. Germline CDR1 reads KGHDR; CDR2 reads SFDVKD. The CDR3 extends over 15 amino acids. V was shortened by 5 bases and J by 2 bases, with 12 bases between the two germline ends. Profiles of TCR beta VDJ and CDR3 were generated from a genomic DNA template. TCRdb fed the reads into MiXCR, producing one record per CDR3 protein. This sample yields a few hundred thousand distinct CDR3 sequences, of which roughly 68% are seen a single time; under 5% belongs to the top ten. The specimen sequenced was sorted CD4+, CD8+, or CD8+CD57+ T cells (not recorded which) from PBMCs. The source of this sequence is a human donor in good health, serving as a control. J is TRBJ1-5 and V is TRBV24-1, with D perhaps TRBD1 (5 bases). The CDR3 DNA is TGTGCCACCAGTGCCGGGGGAATTGGCAATCAGCCCCAGCATTTT. Protein sequence: CATSAGGIGNQPQHF.